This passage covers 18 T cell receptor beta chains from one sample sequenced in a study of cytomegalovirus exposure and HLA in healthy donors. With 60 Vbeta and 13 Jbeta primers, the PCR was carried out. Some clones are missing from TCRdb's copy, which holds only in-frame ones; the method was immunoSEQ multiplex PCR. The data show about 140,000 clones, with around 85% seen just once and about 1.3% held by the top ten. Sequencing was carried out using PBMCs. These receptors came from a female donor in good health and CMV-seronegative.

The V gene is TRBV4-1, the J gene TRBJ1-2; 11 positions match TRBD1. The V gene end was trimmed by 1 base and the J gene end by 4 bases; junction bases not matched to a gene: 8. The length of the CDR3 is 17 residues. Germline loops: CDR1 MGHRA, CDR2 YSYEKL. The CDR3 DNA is TGCGCCAGCAGCCAAGGTCGGACAGGGGGCGCGGGCTATGGCTACACCTTC. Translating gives CASSQGRTGGAGYGYTF.

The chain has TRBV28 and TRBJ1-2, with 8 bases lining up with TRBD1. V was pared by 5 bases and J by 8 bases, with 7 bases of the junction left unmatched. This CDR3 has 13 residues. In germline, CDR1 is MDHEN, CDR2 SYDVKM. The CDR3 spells CASSRTGSGGYTF. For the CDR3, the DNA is TGTGCCAGCAGTCGGACAGGGTCTGGCGGCTACACCTTC.

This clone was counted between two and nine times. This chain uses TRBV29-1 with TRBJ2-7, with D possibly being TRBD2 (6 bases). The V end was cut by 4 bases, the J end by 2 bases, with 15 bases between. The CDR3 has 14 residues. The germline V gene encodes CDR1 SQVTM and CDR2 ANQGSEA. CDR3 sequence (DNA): TGCAGCGTTGTTTGGGTAGCGGAGACCTACGAGCAGTACTTC. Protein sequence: CSVVWVAETYEQYF.

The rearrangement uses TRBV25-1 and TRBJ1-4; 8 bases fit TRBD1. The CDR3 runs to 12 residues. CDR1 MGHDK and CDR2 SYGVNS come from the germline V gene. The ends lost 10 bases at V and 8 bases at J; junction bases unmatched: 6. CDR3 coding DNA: TGTGCCACCCGGACAGGGCTCGAAAAACTGTTTTTT. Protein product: CATRTGLEKLFF.

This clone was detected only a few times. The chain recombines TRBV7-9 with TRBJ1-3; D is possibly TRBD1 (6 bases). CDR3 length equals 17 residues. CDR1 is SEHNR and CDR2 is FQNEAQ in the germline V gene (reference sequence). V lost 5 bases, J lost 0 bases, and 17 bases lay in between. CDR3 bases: TGTGCCAGCAGCCCGAGACAGGCCTCTTCCTCTGGAAACACCATATATTTT. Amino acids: CASSPRQASSSGNTIYF. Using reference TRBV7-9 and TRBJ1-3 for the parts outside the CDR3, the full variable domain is DTGVSQNPRHKITKRGQNVTFRCDPISEHNRLYWYRQTLGQGPEFLTYFQNEAQLEKSRLLSDRFSAERPKGSFSTLEIQRTEQGDSAMYLCASSPRQASSSGNTIYFGEGSWLTVV.

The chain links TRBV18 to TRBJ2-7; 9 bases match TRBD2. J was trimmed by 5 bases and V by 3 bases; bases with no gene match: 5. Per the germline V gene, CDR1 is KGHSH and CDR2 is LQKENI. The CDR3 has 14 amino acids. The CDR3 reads CASSPDSGSDEQYF. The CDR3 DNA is TGTGCCAGCTCACCCGATAGCGGGAGTGACGAGCAGTACTTC.

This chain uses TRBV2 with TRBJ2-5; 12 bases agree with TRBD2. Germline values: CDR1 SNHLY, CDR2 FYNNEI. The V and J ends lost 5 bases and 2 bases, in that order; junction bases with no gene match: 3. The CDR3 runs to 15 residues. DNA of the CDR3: TGTGCCAGCAGTAGGACTAGCGGGAATCAAGAGACCCAGTACTTC. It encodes CASSRTSGNQETQYF. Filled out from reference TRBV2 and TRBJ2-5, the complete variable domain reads EPEVTQTPSHQVTQMGQEVILRCVPISNHLYFYWYRQILGQKVEFLVSFYNNEISEKSEIFDDQFSVERPDGSNFTLKIRSTKLEDSAMYFCASSRTSGNQETQYFGPGTRLLVL.

The CDR3 DNA reads as TGTGCCTGGAGTGTAAGTCTAGATAGTAAGCAGTACTTC. Its translation: CAWSVSLDSKQYF. The chain carries TRBV30 and TRBJ2-7; D gene uncertain. Looked up from germline, CDR1 is GTSNPN and CDR2 is SVGIG (reference sequence). This CDR3 is 13 amino acids long. V lost 0 bases and J lost 8, with 14 bases in between.

CDR3 in DNA: TGTGCCACCAGCCAGACTAGCGGGAGGCGCACAGATACGCAGTATTTT. It encodes CATSQTSGRRTDTQYF. The chain recombines TRBV15 with TRBJ2-3; 13 bases agree with TRBD2. With V trimmed by 5 bases and J by 1 base, 3 bases remained unmatched. Germline CDR1 and CDR2: LNHNV and YYDKDF (reference sequence). This CDR3 spans 16 amino acids.

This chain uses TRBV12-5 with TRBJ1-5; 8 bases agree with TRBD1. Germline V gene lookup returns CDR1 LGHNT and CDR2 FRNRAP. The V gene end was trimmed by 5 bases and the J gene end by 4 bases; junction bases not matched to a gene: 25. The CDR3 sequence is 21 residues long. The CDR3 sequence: CASGPSGQGRRLLSNNQPQHF. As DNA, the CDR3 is TGTGCTAGTGGTCCCAGCGGACAGGGAAGGAGGTTACTGAGCAATAATCAGCCCCAGCATTTT. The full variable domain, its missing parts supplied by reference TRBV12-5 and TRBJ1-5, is DARVTQTPRHKVTEMGQEVTMRCQPILGHNTVFWYRQTMMQGLELLAYFRNRAPLDDSGMPKDRFSAEMPDATLATLKIQPSEPRDSAVYFCASGPSGQGRRLLSNNQPQHFGDGTRLSIL.

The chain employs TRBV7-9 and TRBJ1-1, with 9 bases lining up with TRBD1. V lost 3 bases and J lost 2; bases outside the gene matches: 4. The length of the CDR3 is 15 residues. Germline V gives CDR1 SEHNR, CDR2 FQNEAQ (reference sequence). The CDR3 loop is CASSFTGGENTEAFF. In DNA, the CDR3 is TGTGCCAGCAGCTTCACAGGGGGCGAAAACACTGAAGCTTTCTTT.

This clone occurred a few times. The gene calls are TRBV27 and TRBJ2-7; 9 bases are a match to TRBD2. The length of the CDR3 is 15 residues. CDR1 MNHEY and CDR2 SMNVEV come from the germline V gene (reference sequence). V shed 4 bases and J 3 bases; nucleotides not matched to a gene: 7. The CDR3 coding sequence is TGTGCCAGCAGTTCCTCTAGCGGGGCCCTCTACGAGCAGTACTTC. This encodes CASSSSSGALYEQYF.

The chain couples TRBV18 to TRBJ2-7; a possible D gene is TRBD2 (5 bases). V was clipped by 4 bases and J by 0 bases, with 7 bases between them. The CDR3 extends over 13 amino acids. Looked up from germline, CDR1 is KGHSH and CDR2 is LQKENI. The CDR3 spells CASSLTSSYEQYF. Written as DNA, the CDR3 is TGTGCCAGCTCACTCACTAGCTCCTACGAGCAGTACTTC.

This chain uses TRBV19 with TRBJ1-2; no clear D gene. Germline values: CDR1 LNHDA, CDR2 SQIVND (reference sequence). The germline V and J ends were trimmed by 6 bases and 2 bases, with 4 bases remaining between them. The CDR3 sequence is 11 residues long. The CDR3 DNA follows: TGTGCCAGTAGGCTAAACTATGGCTACACCTTC. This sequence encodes CASRLNYGYTF.

The CDR3 bases are TGTGCCAGCAGTTTGACAGGTAGGGATCAGCCCCAGCATTTT. This codes for CASSLTGRDQPQHF. The genes are TRBV2 and TRBJ1-5; TRBD1 is a possible D gene (6 bases). Trimming stripped 5 bases from V and 5 bases from J, with 13 bases between. The germline V gene has CDR1 SNHLY and CDR2 FYNNEI. The CDR3 contains 14 residues. Variable domain in full (rest from reference TRBV2 and TRBJ1-5): EPEVTQTPSHQVTQMGQEVILRCVPISNHLYFYWYRQILGQKVEFLVSFYNNEISEKSEIFDDQFSVERPDGSNFTLKIRSTKLEDSAMYFCASSLTGRDQPQHFGDGTRLSIL.

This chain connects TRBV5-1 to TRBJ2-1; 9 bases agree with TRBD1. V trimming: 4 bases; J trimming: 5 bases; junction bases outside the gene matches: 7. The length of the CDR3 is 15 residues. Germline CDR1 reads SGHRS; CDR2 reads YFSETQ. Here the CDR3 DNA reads TGCGCCAGCAGCGATGGACAGGGGTTACACAATGAGCAGTTCTTC. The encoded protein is CASSDGQGLHNEQFF.

DNA for the CDR3: TGTGCCAGCAGCTTAGAGCAAGCGATCAATGAGCAGTTCTTC. It specifies CASSLEQAINEQFF. The rearrangement joins TRBV7-6 to TRBJ2-1; no clear D. Germline lookup yields CDR1 SGHVS and CDR2 FNYEAQ. The V end was cut by 1 base, the J end by 6 bases, with 10 bases between. The CDR3 consists of 14 residues. Based on the CDR3 plus reference TRBV7-6 and TRBJ2-1, the full variable domain is GAGVSQSPRYKVTKRGQDVALRCDPISGHVSLYWYRQALGQGPEFLTYFNYEAQQDKSGLPNDRFSAERPEGSISTLTIQRTEQRDSAMYRCASSLEQAINEQFFGPGTRLTVL.

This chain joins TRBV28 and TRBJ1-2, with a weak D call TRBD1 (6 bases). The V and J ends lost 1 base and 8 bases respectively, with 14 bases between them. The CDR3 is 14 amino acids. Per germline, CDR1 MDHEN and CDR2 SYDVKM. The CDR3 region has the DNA TGTGCCAGCAGTTTATACCGCACAGGGTCGGGCTACACCTTC. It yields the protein CASSLYRTGSGYTF.